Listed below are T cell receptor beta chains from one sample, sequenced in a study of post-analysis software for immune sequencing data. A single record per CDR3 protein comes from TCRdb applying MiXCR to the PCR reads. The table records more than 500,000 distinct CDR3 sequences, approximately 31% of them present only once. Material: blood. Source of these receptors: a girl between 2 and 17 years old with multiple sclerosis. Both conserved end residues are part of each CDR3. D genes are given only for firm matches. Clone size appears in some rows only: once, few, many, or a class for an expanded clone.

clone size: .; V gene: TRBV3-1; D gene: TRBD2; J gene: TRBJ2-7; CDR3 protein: CASSHNGGGRSSYEQYF; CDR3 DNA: TGTGCCAGCAGCCACAACGGGGGGGGCCGTAGCTCCTACGAGCAGTACTTC
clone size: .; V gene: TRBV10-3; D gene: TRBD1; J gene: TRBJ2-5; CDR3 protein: CAISVGSGTGQETQYF; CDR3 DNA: TGTGCCATCAGTGTTGGAAGCGGGACAGGGCAAGAGACCCAGTACTTC
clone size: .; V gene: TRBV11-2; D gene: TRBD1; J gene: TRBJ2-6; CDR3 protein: CASSLDGARGSPGANVLTF; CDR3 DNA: TGTGCCAGCAGCTTAGATGGTGCCAGGGGGTCCCCTGGGGCCAACGTCCTGACTTTC
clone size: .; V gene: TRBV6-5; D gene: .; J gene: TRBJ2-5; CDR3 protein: CASSRGTTYQETQYF; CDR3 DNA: TGTGCCAGCAGTAGAGGGACAACTTACCAAGAGACCCAGTACTTC
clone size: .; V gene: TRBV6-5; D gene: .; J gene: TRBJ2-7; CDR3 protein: CASSYLQQAYEQYF; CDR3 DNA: TGTGCCAGCAGTTACTTACAACAGGCCTACGAGCAGTACTTC
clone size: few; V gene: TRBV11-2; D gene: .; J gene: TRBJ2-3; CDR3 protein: CASSLGWEASTDTQYF; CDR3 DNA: TGTGCCAGCAGCTTAGGGTGGGAGGCTAGCACAGATACGCAGTATTTT
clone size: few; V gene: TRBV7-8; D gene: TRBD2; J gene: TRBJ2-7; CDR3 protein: CASSPLPGLVLSEQYF; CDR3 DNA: TGTGCCAGCAGCCCACTTCCGGGACTAGTATTGAGCGAGCAGTACTTC
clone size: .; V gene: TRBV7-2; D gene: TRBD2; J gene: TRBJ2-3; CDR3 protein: CASSRAGATDTQYF; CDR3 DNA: TGTGCCAGCAGCCGAGCGGGGGCCACAGATACGCAGTATTTT
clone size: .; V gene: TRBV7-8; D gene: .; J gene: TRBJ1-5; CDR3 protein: CASSLGVGADYSNQPQHF; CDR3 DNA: TGTGCCAGCAGCTTAGGTGTGGGGGCAGATTATAGCAATCAGCCCCAGCATTTT
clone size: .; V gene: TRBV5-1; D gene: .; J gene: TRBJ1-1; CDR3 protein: CASSLGGILMNTEAFF; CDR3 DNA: TGCGCCAGCAGCTTGGGGGGGATCCTCATGAACACTGAAGCTTTCTTT
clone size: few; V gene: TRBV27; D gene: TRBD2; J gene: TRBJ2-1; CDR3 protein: CASTLAGGHNEQFF; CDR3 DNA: TGTGCCAGCACTCTAGCGGGGGGGCACAATGAGCAGTTCTTC